The present T cell receptor (delta chain) was sequenced within a study of γδ T cells in repeated Plasmodium falciparum infection. Study-wide results and limits: Vdelta2-negative gammadelta repertoires, largely Vdelta1+, seemingly showed infection-driven waves of new clonal selection. Malian children's Vdelta2-negative repertoires appeared more expanded and less diverse than Australians'.

This clone was counted ten times or more. Its target is not known. TCRdb reanalyzed the multiplex PCR reads using CATT. The table records some 50,000 delta-chain clones, less than 2% of them present only once. V was shortened by 0 bases and J by 0 bases, with 4 bases between the two germline ends. This CDR3 contains 13 residues. CDR1 is GEAIGNYY, CDR2 EKD, per germline. Flow sorting of PBMC yielded separate Vgamma9/Vdelta2+ and Vdelta2-negative gammadelta T cell populations for bulk repertoire analysis. This receptor was identified in a pool of human donors (malaria-infected and uninfected, not separated). Specimen: gamma-delta T cells from blood. This sequence joins TRDV2 and TRDJ1; D remains ambiguous. The CDR3 coding sequence is TGTGCCTGTGACACCTTTTACACCGATAAACTCATCTTT. This codes for CACDTFYTDKLIF.